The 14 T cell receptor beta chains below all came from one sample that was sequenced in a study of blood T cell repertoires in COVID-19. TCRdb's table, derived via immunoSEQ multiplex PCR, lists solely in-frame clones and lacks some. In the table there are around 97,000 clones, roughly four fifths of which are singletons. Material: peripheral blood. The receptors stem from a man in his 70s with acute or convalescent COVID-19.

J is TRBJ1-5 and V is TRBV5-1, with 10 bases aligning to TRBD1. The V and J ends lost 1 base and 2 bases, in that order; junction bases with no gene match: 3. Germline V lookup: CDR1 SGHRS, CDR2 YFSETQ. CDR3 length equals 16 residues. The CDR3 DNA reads TGCGCCAGCAGCTTGTATGGGACAGGGGGCAATCAGCCCCAGCATTTT. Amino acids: CASSLYGTGGNQPQHF.

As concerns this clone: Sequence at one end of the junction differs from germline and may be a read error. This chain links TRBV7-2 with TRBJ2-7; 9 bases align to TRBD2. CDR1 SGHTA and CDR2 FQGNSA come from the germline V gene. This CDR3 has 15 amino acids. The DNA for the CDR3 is TGTGCCAGCAACTCCGCCGGGACTAGCATCGGCGAGCAGTGCTTC. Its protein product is CASNSAGTSIGEQCF. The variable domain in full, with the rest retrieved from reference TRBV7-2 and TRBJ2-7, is GAGVSQSPSNKVTEKGKDVELRCDPISGHTALYWYRQSLGQGLEFLIYFQGNSAPDKSGLPSDRFSAERTGGSVSTLTIQRTQQEDSAVYLCASNSAGTSIGEQCFGPGTRLTVT.

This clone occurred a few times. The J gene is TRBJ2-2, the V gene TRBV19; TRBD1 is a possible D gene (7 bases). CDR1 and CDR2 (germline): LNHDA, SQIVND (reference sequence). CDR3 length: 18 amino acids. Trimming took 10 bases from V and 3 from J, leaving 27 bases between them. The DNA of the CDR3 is TGTGCCATTTCAGACAGGGATACGGGGGATATGGACACCGGGGAGCTGTTTTTT. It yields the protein CAISDRDTGDMDTGELFF.

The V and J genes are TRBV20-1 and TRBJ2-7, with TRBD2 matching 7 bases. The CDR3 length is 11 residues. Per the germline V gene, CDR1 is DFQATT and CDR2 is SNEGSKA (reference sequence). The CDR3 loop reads CSGRSGIRQYF. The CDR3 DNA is TGCAGCGGGAGAAGCGGGATCCGGCAGTACTTC.

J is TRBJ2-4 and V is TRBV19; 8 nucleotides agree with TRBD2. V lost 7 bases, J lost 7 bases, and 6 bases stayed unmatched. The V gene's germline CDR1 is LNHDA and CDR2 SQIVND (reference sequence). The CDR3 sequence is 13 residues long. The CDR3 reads CASTGGARNIQYF. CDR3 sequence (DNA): TGTGCCAGTACCGGGGGGGCACGGAACATTCAGTACTTC.

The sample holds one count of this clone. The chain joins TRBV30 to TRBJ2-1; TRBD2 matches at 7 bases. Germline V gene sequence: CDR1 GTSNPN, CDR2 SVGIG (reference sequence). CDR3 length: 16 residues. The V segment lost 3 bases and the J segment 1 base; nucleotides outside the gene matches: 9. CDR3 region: CAWRTNGRGSYNEQFF. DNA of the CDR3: TGTGCCTGGAGAACTAATGGGCGGGGGTCCTACAATGAGCAGTTCTTC.

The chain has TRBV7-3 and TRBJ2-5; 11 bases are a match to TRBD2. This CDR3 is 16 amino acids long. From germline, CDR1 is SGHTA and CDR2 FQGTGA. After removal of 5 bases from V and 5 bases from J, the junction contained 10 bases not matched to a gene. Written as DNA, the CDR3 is TGTGCCAGCAGCCGGGGGCTAGCGGGGGGCCGGGAGACCCAGTACTTC. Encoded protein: CASSRGLAGGRETQYF.

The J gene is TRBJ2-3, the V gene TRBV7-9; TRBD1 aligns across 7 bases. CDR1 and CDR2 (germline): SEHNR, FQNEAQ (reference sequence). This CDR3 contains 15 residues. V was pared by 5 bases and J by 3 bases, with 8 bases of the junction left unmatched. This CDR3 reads CASSPQGGTTDTQYF. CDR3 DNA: TGTGCCAGCAGCCCTCAAGGGGGCACAACAGATACGCAGTATTTT.

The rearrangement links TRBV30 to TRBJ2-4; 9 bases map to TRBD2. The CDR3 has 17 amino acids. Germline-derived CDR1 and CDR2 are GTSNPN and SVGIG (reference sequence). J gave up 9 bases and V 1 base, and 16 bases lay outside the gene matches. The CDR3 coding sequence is TGTGCCTGGAGTGAACCCAGGGGCGGGGGGGCCTTAGGCATTCAGTACTTC. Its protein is CAWSEPRGGGALGIQYF.

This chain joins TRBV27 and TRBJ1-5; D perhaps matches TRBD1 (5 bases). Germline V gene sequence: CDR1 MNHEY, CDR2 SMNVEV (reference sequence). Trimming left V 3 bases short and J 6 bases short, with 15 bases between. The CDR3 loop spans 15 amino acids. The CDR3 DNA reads TGTGCCAGCAGTTTCAAGGCCGGGGGGATTCAGCCCCAGCATTTT. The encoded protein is CASSFKAGGIQPQHF.

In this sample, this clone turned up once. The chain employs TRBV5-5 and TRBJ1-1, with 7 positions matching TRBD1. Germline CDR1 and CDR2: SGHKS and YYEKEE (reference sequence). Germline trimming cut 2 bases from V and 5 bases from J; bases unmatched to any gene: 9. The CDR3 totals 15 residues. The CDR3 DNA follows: TGTGCCAGCAGCTTAATACAGGGGAGAGGAACTGAAGCTTTCTTT. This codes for CASSLIQGRGTEAFF.

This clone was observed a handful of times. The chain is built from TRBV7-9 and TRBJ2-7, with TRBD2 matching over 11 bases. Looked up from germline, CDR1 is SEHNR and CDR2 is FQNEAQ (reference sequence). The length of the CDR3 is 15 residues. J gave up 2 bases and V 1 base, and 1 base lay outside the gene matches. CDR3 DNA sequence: TGTGCCAGCAGCTTAGAGACTAGCGGGGCCTACGAGCAGTACTTC. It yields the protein CASSLETSGAYEQYF.

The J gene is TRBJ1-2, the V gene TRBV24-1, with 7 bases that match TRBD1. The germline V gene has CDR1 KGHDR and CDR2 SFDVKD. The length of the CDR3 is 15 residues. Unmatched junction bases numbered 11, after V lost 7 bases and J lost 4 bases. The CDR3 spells CATSQTDGQAYGYTF. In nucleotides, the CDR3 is TGTGCCACCAGCCAAACGGATGGACAGGCCTATGGCTACACCTTC.

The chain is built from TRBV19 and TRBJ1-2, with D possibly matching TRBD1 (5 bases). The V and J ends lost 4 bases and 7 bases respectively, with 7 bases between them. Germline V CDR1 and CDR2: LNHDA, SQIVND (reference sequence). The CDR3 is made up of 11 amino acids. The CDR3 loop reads CASSSTGGYTF. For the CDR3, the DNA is TGTGCCAGTAGTAGCACAGGTGGCTACACCTTC. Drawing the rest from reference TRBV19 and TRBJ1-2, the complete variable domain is DGGITQSPKYLFRKEGQNVTLSCEQNLNHDAMYWYRQDPGQGLRLIYYSQIVNDFQKGDIAEGYSVSREKKESFPLTVTSAQKNPTAFYLCASSSTGGYTFGSGTRLTVV.